This TCR beta chain was identified in a study of shared clonotypes between healthy human individuals. Study-level findings and limits: Unshared clonotypes carried lower generation probabilities than those common to all four donors. Only a few donors were included, so the genetic and exposure-history diversity represented was limited.

The study drew all its donors from Caucasian adults living in Nashville, Tennessee. The germline CDR1 and CDR2 sequences are SEHNR and FQNEAQ (reference sequence). The CDR3 extends over 12 amino acids. The V end was cut by 0 bases, the J end by 14 bases, with 13 bases between. The repertoire was sequenced with immunoSEQ multiplex PCR; TCRdb's copy has only in-frame clones and lacks some. The table records under 550,000 clones, roughly 95% of them present only once. Details on this clone: No antigen is known for it.

The specimen sequenced was naive CD4+ T cells sorted from blood. Subset: CD45RA+ positively selected. This receptor was identified in a woman aged 25 to 39 in good health. The chain has TRBV7-9 and TRBJ2-5, with no clear D. As DNA, the CDR3 is TGTGCCAGCAGCTTAGCGGGCCATTCAGTTTACTTC. Its protein product is CASSLAGHSVYF.